This T cell receptor beta chain came from a study of blood T cell repertoires in COVID-19. Repertoires were generated with immunoSEQ multiplex PCR, while TCRdb's copy carries only in-frame clones and drops some. The repertoire includes about 180,000 clones, around 89% of them detected once, and 3.5% to 4.5% sits in the top ten. The CDR3 runs 14 residues. With 3 bases removed from V and 4 bases from J, the gap between germline ends came to 13 bases. Per the germline V gene, CDR1 is DFQATT and CDR2 is SNEGSKA (reference sequence). The specimen sequenced was peripheral blood. The rearrangement links TRBV20-1 to TRBJ1-5; possible D gene TRBD1, 6 bases. This TCR was sampled from a woman under 40 with acute or convalescent COVID-19. The CDR3 sequence: CSASRTDTNQPQHF. DNA for the CDR3: TGCAGTGCTAGTAGGACAGACACTAATCAGCCCCAGCATTTT.